Listed below are T cell receptor beta chains from one sample, sequenced in a study of cytomegalovirus exposure and HLA in healthy donors. The protocol was immunoSEQ multiplex PCR, while the TCRdb copy is restricted to in-frame clones and leaves out a portion. Of around 160,000 clones listed, around 75% are singletons. What was sequenced was PBMCs. These receptors were collected from a woman aged 18-29 years in good health and CMV-seronegative. Both conserved end residues are part of each CDR3. The D gene is left open where the match is weak. Clone size is not always given. Where it is, it says once, few, many or a class for expanded clones.

V gene,J gene,clone size,D gene,CDR3 DNA,CDR3 protein
TRBV10-1,TRBJ2-3,few,TRBD1,TGCGCCAGCAGTGACTCGGGGACAGGGTCAGATACGCAGTATTTT,CASSDSGTGSDTQYF
TRBV28,TRBJ1-1,-,TRBD1,TGTGCCAGCAGTTTTTCCTCAGGGGGAACTGAAGCTTTCTTT,CASSFSSGGTEAFF
TRBV11-3,TRBJ2-2,few,-,TGTGCCAGCAGCTTAAGACAGTCCACCGGGGAGCTGTTTTTT,CASSLRQSTGELFF
TRBV5-1,TRBJ1-3,-,-,TGCGCCAGCAGCTTGGTTTCCTCGAGCTCTGGAAACACCATATATTTT,CASSLVSSSSGNTIYF
TRBV19,TRBJ2-2,few,-,TGTGCCAGTAGTATAGGCTTCCGGTCCGGGGAGCTGTTTTTT,CASSIGFRSGELFF
TRBV2,TRBJ1-2,once,-,TGTGCCAGCAGTGTCCGGGAAAACCAATATTTTGATGGCTACACCTTC,CASSVRENQYFDGYTF
TRBV2,TRBJ2-1,few,-,TGTGCCAGCAGTGAACAGACCGCGGTGGGGCAGTTCTTC,CASSEQTAVGQFF
TRBV11-3,TRBJ2-3,-,-,TGTGCCAGCAGCTTAGGCGGAGGGCGAGCGGCAAGACATGGAGATACGCAGTATTTT,CASSLGGGRAARHGDTQYF
TRBV7-9,TRBJ1-1,-,TRBD1,TGTGCCAGCAGCTTCTCCGGGTCAGGGGGTTGGGACACTGAAGCTTTCTTT,CASSFSGSGGWDTEAFF
TRBV12-5,TRBJ2-5,-,TRBD2,TGTGCTAGTGGTTTAGCGGGGGGCCGGGAGACCCAGTACTTC,CASGLAGGRETQYF
TRBV4-1,TRBJ1-1,-,-,TGCGCCAGCAGCCAAGCGGTGAACACTGAAGCTTTCTTT,CASSQAVNTEAFF
TRBV5-1,TRBJ2-1,-,TRBD2,TGCGCCAGCAGCTTGGTCGGGGGGGGTTACAATGAGCAGTTCTTC,CASSLVGGGYNEQFF
TRBV9,TRBJ1-2,-,-,TGTGCCAGCAGCGTAGGGGTAGGGAGTTACTATGGCTACACCTTC,CASSVGVGSYYGYTF
TRBV6-1,TRBJ2-1,-,-,TGTGCCAGCAGCCTCTACAATGAGCAGTTCTTC,CASSLYNEQFF
TRBV19,TRBJ1-5,once,-,TGTGCCAGTAGTTTAACTCGACAACCCTATCAGCCCCAGCATTTT,CASSLTRQPYQPQHF
TRBV11-3,TRBJ2-5,-,TRBD2,TGTGCCAGCAGACGTGGACTAGCGGTTCGGCAAGAGACCCAGTACTTC,CASRRGLAVRQETQYF
TRBV6-1,TRBJ2-1,-,-,TGTGCCAGCAGTGCTTACAATGAGCAGTTCTTC,CASSAYNEQFF
TRBV4-3,TRBJ1-2,-,-,TGCGCCAGCAGCCAAGAACGGGATGGCTACACCTTC,CASSQERDGYTF
TRBV6-1,TRBJ1-2,-,-,TGTGCCAGCAGTGAAGCAGGGGTCTATGGCTACACCTTC,CASSEAGVYGYTF
TRBV27,TRBJ2-3,-,TRBD2,TGTGCCAGCGGAATAGCGGGGATCTTCACAGATACGCAGTATTTT,CASGIAGIFTDTQYF
TRBV5-6,TRBJ1-5,-,TRBD1,TGTGCCAGCAGCTTAGTAGCCGGGACAGGGCTCGATCAGCCCCAGCATTTT,CASSLVAGTGLDQPQHF
TRBV7-8,TRBJ1-1,once,TRBD1,TGTGCCAGCAGCGGACGGACAGGGGAAGCTTTCTTT,CASSGRTGEAFF
TRBV29-1,TRBJ1-1,-,TRBD1,TGCAGCGCCCTACGACAGGGTCCGAACACTGAAGCTTTCTTT,CSALRQGPNTEAFF
TRBV5-4,TRBJ1-2,-,-,TGTGCCAGCAGCTTCGGGGGACCCTATGGCTACACCTTC,CASSFGGPYGYTF
TRBV30,TRBJ1-5,-,-,TGTGCCTGGAGTGGCAGGGGTCAGCCCCAGCATTTT,CAWSGRGQPQHF
TRBV5-4,TRBJ2-1,once,TRBD1,TGTGCCAGCAGCAACCGGGACAGGATCTACAATGAGCAGTTCTTC,CASSNRDRIYNEQFF
TRBV6-5,TRBJ2-1,-,-,TGTGCCAGCAGTTACTCGAAGAGCTCCTACAATGAGCAGTTCTTC,CASSYSKSSYNEQFF
TRBV5-5,TRBJ1-2,-,-,TGTGCCAGCAGCTTGGGCTCAAGCGCTTATGGCTACACCTTC,CASSLGSSAYGYTF
TRBV4-1,TRBJ1-5,-,-,TGCGCCAGCAGCCAAGGGTCCCTCGACAGTCAGCCCCAGCATTTT,CASSQGSLDSQPQHF
TRBV6-5,TRBJ1-1,-,-,TGTGCCAGCACCTTTAGGGGCCGGCACACTGAAGCTTTCTTT,CASTFRGRHTEAFF
TRBV4-1,TRBJ2-5,-,TRBD2,TGCGCCAGCAGCCACCTTGGACTAGCGGGGGGGCAGGAGACCCAGTACTTC,CASSHLGLAGGQETQYF
TRBV2,TRBJ1-6,-,-,TGTGCCAGCAGTGTGGTCACAGCATTCTCCTATAATTCACCCCTCCACTTT,CASSVVTAFSYNSPLHF
TRBV27,TRBJ1-5,once,-,TGTGCCAGCAGTTCCGCGGGGCAGCCCCAGCATTTT,CASSSAGQPQHF
TRBV5-1,TRBJ1-2,-,-,TGCGCCAGCAGCTTTATCCCTTCGTCGGTCGGGGATGGCTACACCTTC,CASSFIPSSVGDGYTF
TRBV6-1,TRBJ1-2,few,-,TGTGCCAGTTTACAGGGAGTTAGCTCTTATGGCTACACCTTC,CASLQGVSSYGYTF
TRBV7-9,TRBJ2-7,-,-,TGTGCCAGCAGCTTAGAGGGGGGGTCCTACGAGCAGTACTTC,CASSLEGGSYEQYF
TRBV18,TRBJ1-3,few,-,TGTGCCAGCTCAACTTCTTTACAGGGTGGTGCTGGAAACACCATATATTTT,CASSTSLQGGAGNTIYF
TRBV10-1,TRBJ1-3,-,-,TGCGCCAGCAGTGAGTCTGGCAGGGAAACTGGAAACACCATATATTTT,CASSESGRETGNTIYF
TRBV2,TRBJ1-5,-,TRBD1,TGTGCCGCCGGGACAGTAAATCAGCCCCAGCATTTT,CAAGTVNQPQHF
TRBV27,TRBJ2-1,few,TRBD2,TGTGCCAGCAGGAGGGGGACTAGCGGCACCAATGAGCAGTTCTTC,CASRRGTSGTNEQFF
TRBV18,TRBJ1-6,-,-,TGTGCCAGCCTCAGGGCTAGCGGTTCACCCCTCCACTTT,CASLRASGSPLHF
TRBV5-5,TRBJ1-1,-,TRBD1,TGTGCCAGCAACCCCTTTGACAGGGACACTGAAGCTTTCTTT,CASNPFDRDTEAFF
TRBV28,TRBJ1-2,-,-,TGTGCCAGCAGTTTAGGCGGAACCGGACAGAACTATGGCTACACCTTC,CASSLGGTGQNYGYTF
TRBV25-1,TRBJ2-7,-,TRBD2,TGTGCCAGCAGTCTTGGTAGCGGGGGGCATTACGAGCAGTACTTC,CASSLGSGGHYEQYF
TRBV7-6,TRBJ1-5,few,TRBD1,TGTGCCAGCAGCTTAGGCATTAGAGGGGGCTATAATCAGCCCCAGCATTTT,CASSLGIRGGYNQPQHF
TRBV5-8,TRBJ1-4,few,-,TGTGCCAGCAGCATGGACAGTGTAAATGAAAAACTGTTTTTT,CASSMDSVNEKLFF